The 5 T cell receptor beta chains presented below share a single source sample, sequenced in a study of response to subunit inactivated influenza vaccine. One entry per CDR3 protein, called by TCRdb with MiXCR from the RT-PCR reads. The data show 600,000 to 850,000 distinct CDR3 sequences, 13% to 15% seen once. The input for sequencing was PBMCs from blood, taken about 14 days before vaccination. Receptors were obtained from a man in his fifties or sixties who received an inactivated influenza vaccine.

This chain links TRBV9 with TRBJ2-5; 7 nucleotides match TRBD1. The CDR3 consists of 14 residues. V lost 4 bases to trimming and J lost 7 bases; unmatched junction nucleotides: 10. The germline gives CDR1 SGDLS, CDR2 YYNGEE. The CDR3 loop is CASSPGTDPWTQYF. In DNA form, the CDR3 reads TGTGCCAGCAGCCCTGGGACAGACCCATGGACCCAGTACTTC.

The chain carries TRBV6-6 and TRBJ2-3; D is unclear. The DNA end favors TRBJ1-5, so the J call may be wrong. CDR1 is MNHNY, CDR2 SVGAGI, per germline (reference sequence). This CDR3 has 13 amino acids. This CDR3 is CASSRGRADTQHF. CDR3 bases: TGTGCCAGCAGTCGCGGGAGGGCGGATACGCAGCATTTT.

This chain uses TRBV5-1 with TRBJ2-3; D uncertain. The CDR3 runs to 16 residues. Trimming cost V 4 bases and J 1 base, with 16 bases left between them. In germline, CDR1 is SGHRS, CDR2 YFSETQ. The CDR3 coding sequence is TGCGCCAGCAGCATTACAGCCCTAGGTGGCACAGATACGCAGTATTTT. Residues: CASSITALGGTDTQYF.

V and J are TRBV15 and TRBJ1-5; unclear D gene. The CDR3 has 15 amino acids. Trimming removed 0 bases at V and 5 bases at J, with 11 bases between. Germline loops: CDR1 LNHNV, CDR2 YYDKDF (reference sequence). This chain's CDR3 is CATSRDKVGDQPQHF. In DNA form, the CDR3 reads TGTGCCACCAGCAGAGATAAGGTGGGAGATCAGCCCCAGCATTTT.

About this clonotype: It may be a read error: a sequence one base away is much more abundant. The chain links TRBV28 to TRBJ2-3; tentatively, D is TRBD1 or TRBD2 (5 bases each). Trimming took 3 bases from V and 8 from J, leaving 15 bases between them. The CDR3 sequence is 14 residues long. Germline assignment: CDR1 MDHEN and CDR2 SYDVKM. Written as DNA, the CDR3 is TGTGCCAGCAGTTTGTTGGGCATCGGGGCTACGCAGTATTTT. This encodes CASSLLGIGATQYF.